This TCR beta chain was observed in a study of identical twins. Between the trimmed V and J ends, which lost 3 bases and 5 bases, there was a span of 25 bases. The CDR3 loop spans 18 amino acids. TCRdb independently ran MiXCR on the 5' RACE reads; one entry per CDR3 protein. Counted here are around 480,000 distinct CDR3 sequences, roughly 13% occurring once; the ten biggest clones make up around 0.98%. Findings and caveats of the study: Out-of-frame TCR alpha sharing in monozygotic twins exceeded recombination model predictions.

Comment on this clonotype: What it binds is not known.

The data also belong to a second study, concerning yellow fever vaccine responses in identical twins. From that study: Twins reportedly showed a vaccine T cell response that seemed partly convergent and partly personalized.

The sample consisted of CD4+ T cells sorted from blood. The clonotype comes from a young woman in good health. The chain carries TRBV12-3 or TRBV12-4 and TRBJ2-5, with D possibly being TRBD2 (6 bases). The CDR3 reads CASSFLLGGTGTRETQYF. For the CDR3, the DNA is TGTGCCAGCAGTTTCCTTCTTGGGGGGACGGGGACTCGGGAGACCCAGTACTTC.